This entry lists 5 T cell receptor beta chains sequenced from one sample in a study of shared clonotypes between healthy human individuals. The data were produced by immunoSEQ multiplex PCR, yet TCRdb's version contains in-frame clones alone and is incomplete. Altogether roughly 2.5 million clones are present, 85% to 95% being singletons, with the ten largest covering over 0.12%. Sequencing was done on a sample of naive CD4+ T cells sorted from blood. Subset in this sample: CD45RA+ positively selected. The receptors were gathered from a man younger than 30 in good health.

The rearrangement links TRBV7-2 to TRBJ2-7; D is unclear. V was trimmed by 3 bases and J by 0 bases, leaving 12 bases between them. This CDR3 region has 15 residues. The germline gives CDR1 SGHTA, CDR2 FQGNSA. Here the CDR3 DNA reads TGTGCCAGCAGCTTCCTCGGCGACAACTCCTACGAGCAGTACTTC. Translating gives CASSFLGDNSYEQYF.

The chain recombines TRBV6-5 with TRBJ1-6; no clear D gene. CDR1 and CDR2 (germline): MNHEY, SVGAGI. Between the trimmed V and J ends, which lost 0 bases and 7 bases, there was a span of 13 bases. The CDR3 is 16 amino acids. The CDR3 region is CASSYSFSSPNSPLHF. The CDR3 DNA is TGTGCCAGCAGTTACTCTTTTTCCAGTCCGAATTCACCCCTCCACTTT.

V gene TRBV5-4 combines with J gene TRBJ2-7; TRBD1 agrees at 10 bases. Losses at the gene ends were 3 bases for V and 2 bases for J; bases not matched to a gene: 2. CDR3 length: 14 amino acids. Germline-derived CDR1 and CDR2 are SGHNT and YYREEE (reference sequence). The CDR3 reads CASSYGQGAYEQYF. CDR3 DNA sequence: TGTGCCAGCAGCTACGGACAGGGGGCCTACGAGCAGTACTTC.

This clone was counted between two and nine times. Other DNA variants within this sample encode the same CDR3. V and J are TRBV10-3 and TRBJ2-3; TRBD2 agrees at 7 bases. This CDR3 region has 16 residues. The germline CDR1 and CDR2 sequences are ENHRY and SYGVKD. The V and J ends lost 0 bases and 0 bases, in that order; junction bases with no gene match: 3. The CDR3 protein is CAISESRGGSTDTQYF. CDR3 DNA sequence: TGTGCCATCAGTGAGTCTCGCGGGGGTAGCACAGATACGCAGTATTTT.

As to this clone: This specimen includes other DNA sequences encoding the same CDR3. The chain couples TRBV5-4 to TRBJ2-5; 10 bases fit TRBD1. This CDR3 comprises 16 residues. CDR1 SGHNT and CDR2 YYREEE come from the germline V gene (reference sequence). V was clipped by 0 bases and J by 1 base; unmatched bases: 3. The CDR3: CASSLGQGAIQETQYF. CDR3 in DNA: TGTGCCAGCAGCTTGGGACAGGGGGCCATCCAAGAGACCCAGTACTTC.